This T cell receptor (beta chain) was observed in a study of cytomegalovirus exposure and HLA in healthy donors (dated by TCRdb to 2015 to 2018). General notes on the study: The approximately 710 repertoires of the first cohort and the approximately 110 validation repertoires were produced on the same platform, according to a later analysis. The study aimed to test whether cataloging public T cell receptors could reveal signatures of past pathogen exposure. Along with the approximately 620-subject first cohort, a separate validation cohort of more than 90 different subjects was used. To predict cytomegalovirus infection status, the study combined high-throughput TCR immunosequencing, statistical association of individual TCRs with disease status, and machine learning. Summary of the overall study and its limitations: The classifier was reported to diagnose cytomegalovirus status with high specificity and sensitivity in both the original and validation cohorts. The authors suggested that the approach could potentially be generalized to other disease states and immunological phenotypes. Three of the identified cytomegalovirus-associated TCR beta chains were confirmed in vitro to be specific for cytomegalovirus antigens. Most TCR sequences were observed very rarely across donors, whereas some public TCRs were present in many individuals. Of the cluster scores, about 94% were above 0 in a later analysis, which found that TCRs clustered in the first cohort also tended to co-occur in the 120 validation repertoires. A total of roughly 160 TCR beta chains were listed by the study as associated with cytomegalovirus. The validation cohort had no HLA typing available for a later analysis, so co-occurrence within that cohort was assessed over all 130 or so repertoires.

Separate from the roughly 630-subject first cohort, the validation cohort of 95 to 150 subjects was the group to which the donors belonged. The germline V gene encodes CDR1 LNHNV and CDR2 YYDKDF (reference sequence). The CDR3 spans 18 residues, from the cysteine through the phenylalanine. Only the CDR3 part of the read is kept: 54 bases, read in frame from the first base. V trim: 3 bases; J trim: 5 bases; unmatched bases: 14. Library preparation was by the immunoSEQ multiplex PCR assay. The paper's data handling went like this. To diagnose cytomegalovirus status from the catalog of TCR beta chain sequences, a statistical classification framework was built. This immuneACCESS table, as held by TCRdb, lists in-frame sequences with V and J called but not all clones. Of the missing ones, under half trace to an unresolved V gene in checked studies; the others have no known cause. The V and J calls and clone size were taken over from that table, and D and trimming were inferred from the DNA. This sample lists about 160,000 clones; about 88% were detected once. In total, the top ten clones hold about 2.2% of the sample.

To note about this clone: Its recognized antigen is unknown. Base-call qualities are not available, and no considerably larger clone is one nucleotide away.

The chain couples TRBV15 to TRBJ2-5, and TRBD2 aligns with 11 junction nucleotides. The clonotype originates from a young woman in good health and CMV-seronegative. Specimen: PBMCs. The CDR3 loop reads CATSSFDHKGTSGETQYF. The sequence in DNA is TGTGCCACCAGCAGCTTTGACCATAAAGGGACTAGCGGCGAGACCCAGTACTTC.